These 18 T cell receptor beta chains share one sample of origin, sequenced in a study of neurological immune-mediated disorders (dated by TCRdb to between 2017 and 2020). The method behind the library was 5' RACE. The sequencer listed for this sample is Illumina HiSeq 2500. Starting from the raw public reads, TCRdb applied fastp trimming at Q25, assembled clones with MiXCR and retained in-frame beta chains. Each entry merges the rows of one CDR3 protein and shows their most common DNA and genes. The sample has fewer than 110,000 distinct CDR3 sequences on record, roughly a tenth of them singletons. The top ten constitute approximately 3.1% of the sample. In light of the paper, this sample's time point label describes: longitudinal time-point 3. The specimen sequenced was PBMCs. These receptors were collected from a female donor with HTLV-1-associated myelopathy (HAM/TSP).

The table lists this clonotype with many counts. The chain employs TRBV7-3 and TRBJ1-1; D is undetermined. CDR3 length: 14 residues. Looked up from germline, CDR1 is SGHTA and CDR2 is FQGTGA. The V end lost 2 bases, the J end lost 1 base, and 8 bases lay between the germline ends. The CDR3 protein is CASSLGPWNTEAFF. The CDR3 DNA is TGTGCCAGCAGCTTAGGTCCGTGGAACACTGAAGCTTTCTTT.

This clonotype was found a few times. V gene TRBV2 combines with J gene TRBJ2-1, with a tentative D call TRBD2 (6 bases). Trimming left V 4 bases short and J 9 bases short, with 13 bases between. This CDR3 is 13 amino acids long. The germline V gene encodes CDR1 SNHLY and CDR2 FYNNEI. The DNA for the CDR3 is TGTGCCAGCAGTGTCCCCGCAGCGGGTGAGCAGTTCTTC. It encodes CASSVPAAGEQFF.

Concerning this clonotype: A junction end diverges from the germline sequence, so it may reflect a read error. Here the CDR3 DNA reads TGTAATGCTATTCAAAGCTCCTACAATGAGCAGTTCTTC. Protein product: CNAIQSSYNEQFF. V gene TRBV20-1 combines with J gene TRBJ2-1; D is ambiguous. This CDR3 has 13 residues. Germline V gene data show CDR1 as DFQATT and CDR2 as SNEGSKA (reference sequence).

Ten or more counts support this clonotype. The chain links TRBV29-1 to TRBJ1-2, with D unresolved. The V end was cut by 5 bases, the J end by 3 bases, with 16 bases between. CDR3 length: 14 residues. CDR1 SQVTM and CDR2 ANQGSEA come from the germline V gene. CDR3 in amino acids: CSVQIGQQDYGYTF. CDR3 sequence (DNA): TGCAGCGTTCAGATCGGGCAACAAGACTATGGCTACACCTTC.

V usage is TRBV20-1 and J usage is TRBJ2-5; weak D call: TRBD2 (7 bases). Trimming left V 2 bases short and J 5 bases short, with 15 bases between. CDR1 is DFQATT and CDR2 is SNEGSKA in the germline V gene (reference sequence). The CDR3 runs 14 residues. The CDR3 DNA follows: TGCAGTGCTAGAAACCTAGGGGGGGGGGAGACCCAGTACTTC. It yields the protein CSARNLGGGETQYF.

This clonotype occurred many times. The chain couples TRBV7-9 to TRBJ2-1; D may be TRBD2 (5 bases). V was pared by 5 bases and J by 2 bases, with 10 bases between. There are 14 residues in the CDR3. Germline CDR1 is SEHNR and CDR2 is FQNEAQ (reference sequence). The CDR3 region is CASSTAGAYNEQFF. In nucleotides, the CDR3 is TGTGCCAGCAGCACCGCGGGTGCCTACAATGAGCAGTTCTTC.

In this sample, this clonotype turned up many times. This chain joins TRBV9 and TRBJ2-2; 7 bases match TRBD2. The CDR3 runs 16 residues. Germline CDR1 is SGDLS and CDR2 is YYNGEE. V gave up 0 bases and J gave up 0 bases; unmatched junction bases: 2. The CDR3 nucleotides read TGTGCCAGCAGCGTAGCGGGGGGAGCGAACACCGGGGAGCTGTTTTTT. As protein: CASSVAGGANTGELFF. Drawing the rest from reference TRBV9 and TRBJ2-2, the complete variable domain is DSGVTQTPKHLITATGQRVTLRCSPRSGDLSVYWYQQSLDQGLQFLIQYYNGEERAKGNILERFSAQQFPDLHSELNLSSLELGDSALYFCASSVAGGANTGELFFGEGSRLTVL.

This clonotype has a count of ten or more. The gene calls are TRBV5-1 and TRBJ2-1; possibly TRBD2 for D (5 bases). The CDR3 is 14 amino acids. CDR1 is SGHRS and CDR2 is YFSETQ in the germline V gene. Between the trimmed V and J ends, which lost 0 bases and 8 bases, there was a span of 12 bases. As DNA, the CDR3 is TGCGCCAGCAGCTTGGCGCAGGCGGGCGATGAGCAGTTCTTC. Protein: CASSLAQAGDEQFF.

This clonotype showed up many times. The V call is TRBV19, the J call TRBJ2-1; TRBD2 aligns across 7 bases. Germline V CDR1 and CDR2: LNHDA, SQIVND (reference sequence). The CDR3 has 15 amino acids. V trimming: 5 bases; J trimming: 0 bases; junction bases outside the gene matches: 4. The CDR3 is CASSPERGSYNEQFF. Written as DNA, the CDR3 is TGTGCCAGTAGTCCTGAGCGGGGCTCCTACAATGAGCAGTTCTTC. Combining the CDR3 with reference TRBV19 and TRBJ2-1 gives the whole variable domain DGGITQSPKYLFRKEGQNVTLSCEQNLNHDAMYWYRQDPGQGLRLIYYSQIVNDFQKGDIAEGYSVSREKKESFPLTVTSAQKNPTAFYLCASSPERGSYNEQFFGPGTRLTVL.

This clonotype came up many times. CDR3 amino acids: CASSQSGQLFLQYF. The CDR3 nucleotides read TGTGCCAGCAGCCAAAGCGGACAGCTGTTTCTTCAGTACTTC. The V call is TRBV3-1, the J call TRBJ2-7, with a weak D call TRBD1 (6 bases). This CDR3 region has 14 residues. V shed 2 bases and J shed 10 bases, with 18 bases lying between them. CDR1 LGHDT and CDR2 YNNKEL come from the germline V gene (reference sequence).

This clonotype came up many times. The J gene is TRBJ1-5, the V gene TRBV7-8; weak D call: TRBD1 (6 bases). The CDR3 covers 16 residues. The V end was cut by 6 bases, the J end by 0 bases, with 15 bases between. CDR1 SGHVS and CDR2 FQNEAQ come from the germline V gene. CDR3 region: CASRVGGGPSNQPQHF. CDR3 sequence (DNA): TGTGCCAGCAGAGTTGGGGGGGGCCCTAGCAATCAGCCCCAGCATTTT. Filled out from reference TRBV7-8 and TRBJ1-5, the complete variable domain reads GAGVSQSPRYKVAKRGQDVALRCDPISGHVSLFWYQQALGQGPEFLTYFQNEAQLDKSGLPSDRFFAERPEGSVSTLKIQRTQQEDSAVYLCASRVGGGPSNQPQHFGDGTRLSIL.

In its sample, this clonotype was seen many times. In DNA, the CDR3 is TGCGCCAGCAGACCAGGGGCTCAAGAGACCCAGTACTTC. As protein: CASRPGAQETQYF. The genes are TRBV5-1 and TRBJ2-5; TRBD1 is a possible D gene (6 bases). The CDR3 covers 13 residues. Germline CDR1 reads SGHRS; CDR2 reads YFSETQ. V lost 5 bases to trimming and J lost 2 bases, with 10 bases between them.

This clonotype was detected only a few times. The gene calls are TRBV6-5 and TRBJ1-3; no firm D call. The CDR3 runs to 16 residues. Germline CDR1 and CDR2: MNHEY and SVGAGI. V was cut by 2 bases and J by 0 bases, with 11 bases left in between. CDR3 sequence (DNA): TGTGCCAGCAGTTACGGATACTCTTTCTCTGGAAACACCATATATTTT. This encodes CASSYGYSFSGNTIYF.

DNA of the CDR3: TGTGCCAGCAGCCAGACAGATCGTGGCGAAAAACTGTTTTTT. The encoded protein is CASSQTDRGEKLFF. This chain joins TRBV7-8 and TRBJ1-4; a possible D gene is TRBD1 (5 bases). This CDR3 is 14 amino acids long. Germline lookup yields CDR1 SGHVS and CDR2 FQNEAQ. V was shortened by 5 bases and J by 8 bases, with 15 bases between the two germline ends.

The table lists this clonotype with many counts. The V gene is TRBV6-6, the J gene TRBJ2-6; D remains unclear. From germline, CDR1 is MNHNY and CDR2 SVGAGI (reference sequence). Between the trimmed V and J ends, which lost 4 bases and 0 bases, there was a span of 7 bases. The CDR3 covers 15 residues. The CDR3 loop is CASSSVSSGANVLTF. The CDR3 DNA follows: TGTGCCAGCAGTTCCGTGAGCTCTGGGGCCAACGTCCTGACTTTC.

This clonotype was counted ten times or more. The rearrangement uses TRBV5-1 and TRBJ2-1; D is ambiguous. Germline loops: CDR1 SGHRS, CDR2 YFSETQ. The V and J ends lost 3 bases and 5 bases respectively, with 12 bases between them. The CDR3 has 14 residues. Here the CDR3 DNA reads TGCGCCAGCAGCTCCCTCCCTACTCACAATGAGCAGTTCTTC. Translating gives CASSSLPTHNEQFF. Full variable domain (missing parts from reference TRBV5-1 and TRBJ2-1): KAGVTQTPRYLIKTRGQQVTLSCSPISGHRSVSWYQQTPGQGLQFLFEYFSETQRNKGNFPGRFSGRQFSNSRSEMNVSTLELGDSALYLCASSSLPTHNEQFFGPGTRLTVL.

The sample holds many counts of this clonotype. The chain recombines TRBV5-1 with TRBJ1-2, with 8 bases fitting TRBD1. Germline CDR1 and CDR2: SGHRS and YFSETQ. V shed 4 bases, J shed 0 bases, and the junction held 5 bases outside the gene matches. This CDR3 contains 15 residues. For the CDR3, the DNA is TGCGCCAGCAGCAACGGACAGGGTTCTAACTATGGCTACACCTTC. Protein sequence: CASSNGQGSNYGYTF. The complete variable domain, with remaining parts taken from reference TRBV5-1 and TRBJ1-2, reads KAGVTQTPRYLIKTRGQQVTLSCSPISGHRSVSWYQQTPGQGLQFLFEYFSETQRNKGNFPGRFSGRQFSNSRSEMNVSTLELGDSALYLCASSNGQGSNYGYTFGSGTRLTVV.

The table lists this clonotype with many counts. This chain connects TRBV5-1 to TRBJ2-3; 10 bases map to TRBD2. J gave up 3 bases and V 0 bases, and 1 base lay outside the gene matches. This CDR3 is 15 amino acids long. The V gene's germline CDR1 is SGHRS and CDR2 YFSETQ. The CDR3 coding sequence is TGCGCCAGCAGCTTGGGAGCGGGGGGGACAGATACGCAGTATTTT. The encoded protein is CASSLGAGGTDTQYF.